The 13 T cell receptor beta chains in this list originate from one sample, sequenced in a study of blood T cell repertoires in COVID-19. Here immunoSEQ multiplex PCR was the method, and the copy in TCRdb shows in-frame clones only, minus some. Seen here are 250,000 to 300,000 clones, around four fifths observed once, and the top ten hold approximately 5.4%. The sample comprised peripheral blood. All receptors derive from a man of 80 years or more with acute or convalescent COVID-19.

The genes are TRBV5-1 and TRBJ2-7, with 7 nucleotides matching TRBD1. The CDR3 extends over 14 amino acids. The V gene end was trimmed by 4 bases and the J gene end by 2 bases; junction bases not matched to a gene: 6. Germline V gene lookup returns CDR1 SGHRS and CDR2 YFSETQ. The CDR3 sequence: CASSAGGNPYEQYF. CDR3 DNA: TGCGCCAGCAGCGCAGGGGGAAACCCCTACGAGCAGTACTTC. Based on the CDR3 plus reference TRBV5-1 and TRBJ2-7, the full variable domain is KAGVTQTPRYLIKTRGQQVTLSCSPISGHRSVSWYQQTPGQGLQFLFEYFSETQRNKGNFPGRFSGRQFSNSRSEMNVSTLELGDSALYLCASSAGGNPYEQYFGPGTRLTVT.

This clone was counted once. The gene calls are TRBV10-3 and TRBJ2-1; weak D call: TRBD1 (5 bases). Germline V gene sequence: CDR1 ENHRY, CDR2 SYGVKD. The V and J ends lost 6 bases and 0 bases respectively, with 12 bases between them. The CDR3 sequence is 15 residues long. The CDR3 loop is CAIRDQGSSYNEQFF. The CDR3 DNA is TGTGCCATCAGGGATCAGGGAAGCTCCTACAATGAGCAGTTCTTC.

This chain joins TRBV27 and TRBJ1-4; 11 nucleotides align to TRBD1. The CDR3 covers 18 residues. Germline values: CDR1 MNHEY, CDR2 SMNVEV (reference sequence). The trim removed 0 bases at V and 7 bases at J, leaving 10 bases unmatched. Here the CDR3 reads CASSLSPWTGGDSEKLFF. The CDR3 DNA sequence: TGTGCCAGCAGTTTATCGCCCTGGACAGGGGGCGATAGTGAAAAACTGTTTTTT.

The chain uses TRBV28 and TRBJ2-5; a weak D match, TRBD1 (6 bases). V lost 6 bases and J 3 bases, leaving 14 bases between the germline ends. The CDR3 totals 14 residues. The germline V gene has CDR1 MDHEN and CDR2 SYDVKM. Here the CDR3 reads CASRSEGVEETQYF. In nucleotides, the CDR3 is TGTGCCAGCAGGTCTGAGGGGGTTGAAGAGACCCAGTACTTC.

The chain recombines TRBV5-4 with TRBJ2-1; TRBD2 matches at 11 bases. CDR3 size: 15 residues. Germline values: CDR1 SGHNT, CDR2 YYREEE (reference sequence). V shed 0 bases, J shed 6 bases, and the junction held 2 bases outside the gene matches. The CDR3 loop is CASSLATSGVNEQFF. The CDR3 bases are TGTGCCAGCAGCTTGGCGACTAGCGGGGTCAATGAGCAGTTCTTC.

The chain couples TRBV4-1 to TRBJ1-6; D gene unclear. Trimming cost V 1 base and J 0 bases, with 10 bases left between them. CDR3 size: 17 residues. Germline assignment: CDR1 MGHRA and CDR2 YSYEKL. The CDR3 loop is CASSQGQASSYNSPLHF. The CDR3 DNA is TGCGCCAGCAGCCAAGGGCAGGCCAGCTCCTATAATTCACCCCTCCACTTT.

This chain uses TRBV15 with TRBJ1-5, with TRBD1 as a possible D gene (5 bases). CDR3 length equals 14 residues. Germline CDR1 is LNHNV and CDR2 is YYDKDF (reference sequence). The V end was cut by 0 bases, the J end by 6 bases, with 9 bases between. The CDR3 protein is CATSRDRVGQPQHF. The CDR3 DNA is TGTGCCACCAGCAGAGACAGGGTGGGTCAGCCCCAGCATTTT. Combining the CDR3 with reference TRBV15 and TRBJ1-5 gives the whole variable domain DAMVIQNPRYQVTQFGKPVTLSCSQTLNHNVMYWYQQKSSQAPKLLFHYYDKDFNNEADTPDNFQSRRPNTSFCFLDIRSPGLGDTAMYLCATSRDRVGQPQHFGDGTRLSIL.

This clone was seen more than once but under ten times. V is TRBV24-1 and J is TRBJ2-1; TRBD2 is a possible D gene (6 bases). V lost 5 bases and J lost 2, with 9 bases in between. The length of the CDR3 is 14 residues. The germline V gene has CDR1 KGHDR and CDR2 SFDVKD. CDR3 sequence reads: CATSGGVAYNEQFF. The DNA for the CDR3 is TGTGCCACCAGTGGGGGGGTAGCCTACAATGAGCAGTTCTTC.

This sequence joins TRBV5-1 and TRBJ2-5; tentatively, D is TRBD2 (6 bases). V was cut by 2 bases and J by 4 bases, with 12 bases left in between. The length of the CDR3 is 14 residues. Germline CDR1 reads SGHRS; CDR2 reads YFSETQ. The CDR3 region has the DNA TGCGCCAGCAGCTTCCCCGGGGGACCAGAGACCCAGTACTTC. This translates into CASSFPGGPETQYF.

This sequence joins TRBV28 and TRBJ1-2; D is perhaps TRBD1 (5 bases). The germline V gene has CDR1 MDHEN and CDR2 SYDVKM. The CDR3 consists of 13 residues. Between the trimmed V and J ends, which lost 6 bases and 1 base, there was a span of 9 bases. DNA of the CDR3: TGTGCCAGCAGCCGTGACAGTAACTATGGCTACACCTTC. Amino acid sequence: CASSRDSNYGYTF.

The chain uses TRBV5-6 and TRBJ2-5, with 8 bases fitting TRBD2. Germline loops: CDR1 SGHDT, CDR2 YYEEEE. With V trimmed by 6 bases and J by 4 bases, 11 bases remained unmatched. The CDR3 has 15 residues. For the CDR3, the DNA is TGTGCCAGCACCCCGGCGGGGGGTCCCCCAGAGACCCAGTACTTC. It encodes CASTPAGGPPETQYF.

This chain connects TRBV29-1 to TRBJ2-5, with TRBD1 as a possible D gene (6 bases). V gave up 7 bases and J gave up 0 bases, with 12 bases separating them. The germline V gene encodes CDR1 SQVTM and CDR2 ANQGSEA. CDR3 length: 13 amino acids. The CDR3 DNA follows: TGCAGCGGGTTCGACAGGAACCAAGAGACCCAGTACTTC. Its translation is CSGFDRNQETQYF.

The sample holds many counts of this clone. CDR3 sequence (DNA): TGTGCCAGCAGCAATTGCCCCCCCCGAACTACTACAGGAGAGCAGTACTTC. As protein: CASSNCPPRTTTGEQYF. The V gene is TRBV21-1, the J gene TRBJ2-7; the table's D call, TRBD1, was not checked against the DNA. TRBV21-1 is annotated as a pseudogene. CDR3 length equals 17 residues.